Given below is one T cell receptor (beta chain) in context. What this receptor recognizes is not known. Within one base of it there is no much larger clone, and no base qualities were kept. This specimen comes from a study of shared clonotypes between healthy human individuals (dated by TCRdb to 2018 to 2021). At the level of the whole study: The cohort comprised two women and three men aged 18 to 49 years. Per donor, three plates each were used for CD4 naive and CD4 memory, two for CD8 naive, and one for CD8 memory. Blood TCR repertoires of a handful of healthy adults were deeply sequenced to estimate repertoire size and the extent of clonotype sharing between individuals. To increase sequencing depth and limit assay-specific biases, TCR repertoire library preparation and sequencing were carried out by different laboratories using diverse techniques. Leukapheresis yielded between about 0.94 and 9 billion PBMCs per donor. The study at large found these results: Based on pairwise subsampling, the degree of clonotype sharing among donors was expected to be affected by sequencing depth. Compared with non-shared clonotypes, clonotypes shared by all four sorted-subset donors had higher generation probabilities. Rarefaction of sorted-subset datasets indicated incomplete sequencing despite the large sequencing depth. Naive subsets generally had larger estimated clonotype richness than memory subsets did. Sharing across a few donors was observed for approximately 4.6% of naive CD4, about 4% of naive CD8, over 2% of memory CD4, and over 0.3% of memory CD8 clonotypes. Because the study included a small number of donors, the genetic and exposure-history diversity represented was limited. Only blood was sampled, and tissue TCR repertoires likely differ from those in blood.

V lost 5 bases and J lost 1 base; the stretch between them is 18 bases long. The CDR3 sequence holds 16 residues, the cysteine and phenylalanine included. Of all the DNA, just the CDR3 is kept, 48 bases in frame from base 1. Per the germline V gene (reference sequence), SGHKS is the CDR1 and YYEKEE is the CDR2. The donors were healthy, HIV-negative adults who had no recently reported acute infections or vaccinations. Every donor was a Caucasian adult living in Nashville, Tennessee, USA. Magnetic negative selection was used to enrich CD4+ T cells, after which naive cells were positively selected on CD45RA and the negative fraction became the memory subset. Blood was obtained by leukapheresis, after which PBMCs were separated by Ficoll-Histopaque density gradient centrifugation and cryopreserved in liquid nitrogen vapor phase. Analytical flow cytometry was used to check the purity and quantity of each magnetically sorted T cell population. From each sorted fraction, genomic DNA was isolated and quantified by UV absorbance on a Nanodrop 2000c.

Using the deep immunoSEQ assay, TCR CDR3 regions were amplified from genomic DNA by multiplex PCR. Extracted genomic DNA from each cell subset was distributed evenly across all wells of several immunoSEQ 96-well plates, and each plate was treated as a replicate. For sorted subsets, 200 to 250 ng of genomic DNA, equivalent to about 30,000 T cell genomes, went into each replicate PCR. Purified libraries were measured with a Qubit 3.0 fluorometer, size-checked on a Bioanalyzer 2100, and measured again with the KAPA Library Quantification kit. A separate single-read 150-cycle Illumina NextSeq 550 flow cell was used to sequence each immunoSEQ 96-well plate. On the authors' methods: Because the immunoSEQ output included only junctional sequences and no quality scores, the filtering could not be the same as the filtering used for full-length reads. To assign V/J genes and CDR3, sequences were annotated against IMGT germline references using PyIR, a Python wrapper for IgBLAST v1.9. Reads were removed for weak V/J assignments (E-value above 1e-6), missing CDR3, stop codons, out-of-frame junctions, or ambiguous translated residues. V3J clonotypes were defined as sequences sharing the same inferred V gene, J gene, and CDR3 amino acid sequence. Percentage overlap between repertoires was computed as shared unique clonotypes divided by the size of the smaller repertoire. Richness of each repertoire was evaluated using RTK rarefaction, the Chao1 estimator, and Recon v2.1 estimates of unobserved clonotypes. Generation probabilities were computed with OLGA for all TCRbeta clonotypes obtained by the gDNA method from four donors. TCRdb obtained this table from immuneACCESS and retained in-frame rearrangements with V and J assigned. These tables miss some clones; where compared with another copy, unresolved V genes account for less than half of the shortfall, and the remainder is unexplained. That table supplies the V and J calls and clone size; D and trimming were determined from the DNA. For this sample the table gives about 660,000 clones, of which about 74% were detected only once. The top ten hold 1.5% to 2% of the sample.

Source material: memory CD4+ T cells sorted from blood. This sample's cell subset or site label indicates: CD45RA-negative fraction. This receptor was taken from a woman in her thirties in good health. The V gene is TRBV5-5 and the J gene is TRBJ1-1; the D segment cannot be called with confidence. The nucleotide sequence reads as follows: TGTGCCAGCAGGTGGTACCTGGGTTCCGGGAACACTGAAGCTTTCTTT. This yields the protein CASRWYLGSGNTEAFF.